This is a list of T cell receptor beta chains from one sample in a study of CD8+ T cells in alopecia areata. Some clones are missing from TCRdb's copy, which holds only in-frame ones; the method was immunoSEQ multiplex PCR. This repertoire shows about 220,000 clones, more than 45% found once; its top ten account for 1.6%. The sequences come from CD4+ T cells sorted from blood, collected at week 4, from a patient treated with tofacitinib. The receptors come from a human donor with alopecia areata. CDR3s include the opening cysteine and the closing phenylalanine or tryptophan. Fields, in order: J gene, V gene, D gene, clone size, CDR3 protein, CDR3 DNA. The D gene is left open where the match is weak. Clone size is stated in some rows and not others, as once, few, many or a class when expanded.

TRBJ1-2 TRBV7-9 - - CASSLGTSVGYTF TGTGCCAGCAGCTTAGGGACGTCTGTTGGCTACACCTTC
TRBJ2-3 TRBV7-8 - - CASSLMATTDTQYF TGTGCCAGCAGCTTAATGGCTACTACAGATACGCAGTATTTT
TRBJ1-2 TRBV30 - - CAWSGTLGANYGYTF TGTGCCTGGAGTGGCACCCTGGGGGCTAACTATGGCTACACCTTC
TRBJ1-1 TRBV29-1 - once CSARMTGAMNTEAFF TGCAGCGCCAGGATGACCGGGGCTATGAACACTGAAGCTTTCTTT
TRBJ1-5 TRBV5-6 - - CASSIAGTLNQPQHF TGTGCCAGCAGCATCGCCGGGACACTTAATCAGCCCCAGCATTTT
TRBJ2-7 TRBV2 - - CASSPGPPVHYEQYF TGTGCCAGCAGTCCGGGGCCGCCTGTCCACTACGAGCAGTACTTC
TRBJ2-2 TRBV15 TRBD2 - CATSRLAGGNTGELFF TGTGCCACCAGCAGACTAGCGGGGGGAAACACCGGGGAGCTGTTTTTT
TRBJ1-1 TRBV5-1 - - CASSLQGKNTEAFF TGCGCCAGCAGCCTCCAGGGGAAGAACACTGAAGCTTTCTTT
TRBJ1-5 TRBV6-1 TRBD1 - CASSAVPGTGRNQPQHF TGTGCCAGCAGTGCGGTCCCCGGGACAGGGCGCAATCAGCCCCAGCATTTT
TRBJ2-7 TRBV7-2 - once CASSLVQDPNEQYF TGTGCCAGCAGCTTAGTACAGGACCCAAACGAGCAGTACTTC
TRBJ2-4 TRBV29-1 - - CSVETGAGRQNIQYF TGCAGCGTTGAGACTGGAGCAGGCCGACAAAACATTCAGTACTTC
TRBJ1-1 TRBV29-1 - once CSVERGGSEAFF TGCAGCGTTGAGAGGGGCGGGAGTGAAGCTTTCTTT
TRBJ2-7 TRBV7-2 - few CASSFSSYEQYF TGTGCCAGCAGCTTTAGCTCCTACGAGCAGTACTTC
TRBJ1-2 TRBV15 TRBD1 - CATSREQGWNYGYTF TGTGCCACCAGCAGAGAACAGGGGTGGAACTATGGCTACACCTTC
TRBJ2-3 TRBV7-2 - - CASSPRALPTDTQYF TGTGCCAGCAGCCCGAGGGCCTTACCCACAGATACGCAGTATTTT
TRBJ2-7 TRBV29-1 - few CSVEDQGGYEQYF TGCAGCGTTGAAGACCAGGGCGGATACGAGCAGTACTTC
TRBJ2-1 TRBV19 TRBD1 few CASSAGQGAYNEQFF TGTGCCAGTAGTGCGGGACAGGGGGCCTACAATGAGCAGTTCTTC
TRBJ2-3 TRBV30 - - CAWSSVATSTDTQYF TGTGCCTGGAGTTCTGTAGCGACTAGCACAGATACGCAGTATTTT
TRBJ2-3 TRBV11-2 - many CASRGGGPDTQYF TGTGCCAGCAGAGGCGGGGGCCCAGATACGCAGTATTTT
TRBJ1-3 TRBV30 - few CAWRAGDSGNTIYF TGTGCCTGGAGGGCAGGGGACTCTGGAAACACCATATATTTT
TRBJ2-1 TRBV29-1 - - CSVDGLIPGAQNEQFF TGCAGCGTTGATGGTTTGATCCCGGGGGCGCAAAATGAGCAGTTCTTC
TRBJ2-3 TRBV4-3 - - CASSQSGEGTDTQYF TGCGCCAGCAGCCAATCCGGGGAAGGCACAGATACGCAGTATTTT
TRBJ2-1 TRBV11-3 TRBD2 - CASSRPPGGSSNEQFF TGTGCCAGCAGCCGGCCACCTGGCGGGAGTAGCAATGAGCAGTTCTTC
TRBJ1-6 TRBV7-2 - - CASSLEAGRHLHF TGTGCCAGCAGCTTAGAAGCCGGGAGGCACCTCCACTTT
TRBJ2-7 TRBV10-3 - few CAISEGQETPYEQYF TGTGCCATCAGTGAGGGGCAGGAGACCCCCTACGAGCAGTACTTC
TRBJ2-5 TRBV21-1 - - CASSKERGEGETQYF TGTGCCAGCAGCAAAGAGAGGGGTGAGGGAGAGACCCAGTACTTC
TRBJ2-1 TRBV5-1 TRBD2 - CASSLATSGGNNEQFF TGCGCCAGCAGCTTGGCCACGTCGGGGGGAAACAATGAGCAGTTCTTC
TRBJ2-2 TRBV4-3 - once CASSQESAGNTGELFF TGCGCCAGCAGCCAAGAATCTGCGGGGAACACCGGGGAGCTGTTTTTT
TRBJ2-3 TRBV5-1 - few CASSSGFGGSTDTQYF TGCGCCAGCAGCTCAGGATTTGGGGGGAGCACAGATACGCAGTATTTT
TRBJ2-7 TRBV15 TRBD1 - CATSTAGQGANEQYF TGTGCCACCAGCACAGCGGGACAGGGGGCGAACGAGCAGTACTTC
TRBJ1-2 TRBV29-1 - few CSVQRAYGYTF TGCAGCGTCCAGAGGGCCTATGGCTACACCTTC
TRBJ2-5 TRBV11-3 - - CASSYGGGGGETQYF TGTGCCAGCAGCTATGGGGGGGGCGGAGGAGAGACCCAGTACTTC
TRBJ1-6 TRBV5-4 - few CASSLEQNNSPLHF TGTGCCAGCAGCTTGGAACAGAATAATTCACCCCTCCACTTT
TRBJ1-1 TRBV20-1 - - CSARTDEAFF TGCAGTGCAAGGACGGATGAAGCTTTCTTT
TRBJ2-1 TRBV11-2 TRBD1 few CASSLASWTGGGNEQFF TGTGCCAGCAGCTTAGCTTCCTGGACAGGGGGCGGGAATGAGCAGTTCTTC
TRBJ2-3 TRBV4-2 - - CASSQDEGDTQYF TGTGCCAGCAGCCAAGATGAGGGGGATACGCAGTATTTT
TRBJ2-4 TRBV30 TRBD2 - CAWSVRRGETKNIQYF TGTGCCTGGAGTGTACGGCGGGGGGAAACCAAAAACATTCAGTACTTC
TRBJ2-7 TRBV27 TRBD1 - CASSRTGKYEQYF TGTGCCAGCAGTCGGACAGGGAAATACGAGCAGTACTTC
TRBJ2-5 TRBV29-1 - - CSVVGRRQETQYF TGCAGCGTTGTGGGACGCCGACAAGAGACCCAGTACTTC
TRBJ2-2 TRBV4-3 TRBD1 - CARVGVGGAGITGELFF TGCGCCAGGGTGGGGGTAGGGGGCGCGGGCATCACCGGGGAGCTGTTTTTT
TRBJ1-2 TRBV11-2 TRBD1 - CASSSTGTEVYGYTF TGTGCCAGCAGCTCCACCGGGACAGAAGTCTATGGCTACACCTTC
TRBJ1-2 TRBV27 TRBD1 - CASSHDRGPVYGYTF TGTGCCAGCAGTCACGACAGGGGGCCGGTCTATGGCTACACCTTC
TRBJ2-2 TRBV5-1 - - CASSIANTGELFF TGCGCCAGCAGTATTGCGAACACCGGGGAGCTGTTTTTT
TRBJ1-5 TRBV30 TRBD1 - CAWSLIKGAQSNQPQHF TGTGCCTGGAGTCTGATCAAGGGGGCGCAAAGCAATCAGCCCCAGCATTTT
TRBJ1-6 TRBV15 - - CATSNKNNSPLHF TGTGCCACCAGCAACAAGAATAATTCACCCCTCCACTTT